This TCR beta chain was retrieved from a study of CD8+ T cells in alopecia areata. This clone was counted a single time. cDNA serving as the sequencing template came from extracted, reverse transcribed RNA. Some clones are missing from TCRdb's copy, which holds only in-frame ones; the method was immunoSEQ multiplex PCR. The sample holds about 110,000 clones, 59% seen once. This sequence was found in a human donor in good health. Sequencing used CD8+ T cells sorted from blood.

DNA of the CDR3: TGCGCCAGCAGCCAAGATTGGTCGAACAGGCTCACTGAAGCTTTCTTT. As protein: CASSQDWSNRLTEAFF. The chain has TRBV4-3 and TRBJ1-1, with D perhaps TRBD1 (5 bases). The CDR3 contains 16 residues. The V end was cut by 0 bases, the J end by 4 bases, with 15 bases between. CDR1 LGHNA and CDR2 YSLEER come from the germline V gene.